The text below deals with one T cell receptor beta chain. Looked up from germline, CDR1 is SEHNR and CDR2 is FQNEAQ (reference sequence). CDR3 length equals 15 residues. V was pared by 3 bases and J by 1 base, with 12 bases between. The data were taken from a study of blood T cell repertoires in COVID-19. Looking at the study overall: Material from acute and convalescent COVID-19 was sourced from the United States, Italy and Spain. In each case, the material was cDNA or gDNA derived from T cells, B-cell-depleted T cells, or PBMCs.

Source study methods: Amplification of reference gene primers was used by the study to estimate nucleated cell counts. TCRdb's table, derived via immunoSEQ multiplex PCR, lists solely in-frame clones and lacks some. V, J and clone size are taken as reported in that table, and D and trimming were inferred from the DNA itself. The sample consists of about 140,000 clones, over 70% of them appearing once. The chain joins TRBV7-9 to TRBJ2-5, with D unclear. The clonotype was recovered from a man in his fifties with active COVID-19. Sequencing was carried out using peripheral blood. In DNA, the CDR3 is TGTGCCAGCAGCTTTCCCCCACAATCCCAAGAGACCCAGTACTTC. Encoded protein: CASSFPPQSQETQYF.